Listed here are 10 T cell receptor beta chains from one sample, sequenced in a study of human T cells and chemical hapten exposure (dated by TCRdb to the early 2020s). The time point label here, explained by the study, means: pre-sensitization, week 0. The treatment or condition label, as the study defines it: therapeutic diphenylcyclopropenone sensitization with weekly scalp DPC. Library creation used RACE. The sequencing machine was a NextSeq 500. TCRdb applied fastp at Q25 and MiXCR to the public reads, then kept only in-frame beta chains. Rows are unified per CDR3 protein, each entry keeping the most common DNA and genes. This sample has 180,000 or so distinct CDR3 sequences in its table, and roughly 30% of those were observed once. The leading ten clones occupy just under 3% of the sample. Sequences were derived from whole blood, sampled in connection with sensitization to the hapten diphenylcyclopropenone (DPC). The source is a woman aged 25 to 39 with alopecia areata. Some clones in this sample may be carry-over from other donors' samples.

CDR3 sequence (DNA): TGTGCCAGCAGCCAAGAAAATCCCAGAACAGATACGCAGTATTTT. Its protein product is CASSQENPRTDTQYF. This chain links TRBV4-2 with TRBJ2-3; D is unclear. Trimming took off 0 bases at V and 3 bases at J, with 10 bases between the two ends. In germline, CDR1 is LGHNA, CDR2 YNFKEQ. CDR3 size: 15 residues.

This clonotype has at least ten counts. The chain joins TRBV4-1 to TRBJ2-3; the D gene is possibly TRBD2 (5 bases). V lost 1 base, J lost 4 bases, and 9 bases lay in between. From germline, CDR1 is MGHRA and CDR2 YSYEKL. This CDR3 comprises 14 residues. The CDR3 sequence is CASSQVPGADTQYF. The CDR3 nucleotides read TGCGCCAGCAGCCAAGTCCCCGGGGCAGATACGCAGTATTTT.

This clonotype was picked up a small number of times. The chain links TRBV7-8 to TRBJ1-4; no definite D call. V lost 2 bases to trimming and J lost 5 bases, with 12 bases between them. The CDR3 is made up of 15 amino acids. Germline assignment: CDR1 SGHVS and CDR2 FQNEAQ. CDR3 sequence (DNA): TGTGCCAGCAGCTTATTGGCAGGACGAAATGAAAAACTGTTTTTT. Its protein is CASSLLAGRNEKLFF.

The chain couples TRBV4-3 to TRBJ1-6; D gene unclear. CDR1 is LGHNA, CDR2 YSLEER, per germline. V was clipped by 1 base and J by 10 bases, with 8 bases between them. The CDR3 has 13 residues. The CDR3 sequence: CASSQGAQSPLHF. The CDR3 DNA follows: TGCGCCAGCAGCCAAGGGGCACAGTCACCCCTCCACTTT.

The CDR3 DNA reads as TGTGCCAGCAGCCAAACAGGGACCGAGCAGTTCTTC. It yields the protein CASSQTGTEQFF. J is TRBJ2-1 and V is TRBV4-2; possibly TRBD1 for D (6 bases). CDR1 LGHNA and CDR2 YNFKEQ come from the germline V gene. The germline V and J ends were trimmed by 2 bases and 10 bases, with 9 bases remaining between them. CDR3 length equals 12 residues.

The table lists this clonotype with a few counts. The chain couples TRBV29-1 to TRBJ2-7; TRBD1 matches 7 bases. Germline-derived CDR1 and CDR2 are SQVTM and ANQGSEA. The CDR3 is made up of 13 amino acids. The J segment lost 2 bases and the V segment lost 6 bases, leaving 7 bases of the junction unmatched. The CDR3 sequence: CSVQRQGPYEQYF. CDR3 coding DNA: TGCAGCGTCCAAAGACAGGGTCCCTACGAGCAGTACTTC.

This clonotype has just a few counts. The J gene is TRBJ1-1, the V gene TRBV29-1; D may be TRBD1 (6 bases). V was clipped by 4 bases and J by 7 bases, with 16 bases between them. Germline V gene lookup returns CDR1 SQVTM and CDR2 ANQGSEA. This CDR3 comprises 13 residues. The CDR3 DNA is TGCAGCGTTGCGGAACAGGGTTTCGGTGAAGCTTTCTTT. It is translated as CSVAEQGFGEAFF.

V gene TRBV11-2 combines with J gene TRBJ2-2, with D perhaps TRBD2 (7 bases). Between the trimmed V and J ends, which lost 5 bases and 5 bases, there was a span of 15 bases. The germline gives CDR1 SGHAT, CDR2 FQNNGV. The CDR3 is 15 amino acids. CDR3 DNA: TGTGCCAGCAGCGGGGGGGGAACAGGGACCGGGGAGCTGTTTTTT. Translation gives CASSGGGTGTGELFF.

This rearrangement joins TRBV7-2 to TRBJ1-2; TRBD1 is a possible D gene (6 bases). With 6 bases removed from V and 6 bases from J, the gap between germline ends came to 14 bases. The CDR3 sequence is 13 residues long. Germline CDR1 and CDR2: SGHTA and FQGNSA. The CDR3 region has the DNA TGTGCCAGCAGTCTTCTACAGGGAGATGGCTACACCTTC. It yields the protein CASSLLQGDGYTF.

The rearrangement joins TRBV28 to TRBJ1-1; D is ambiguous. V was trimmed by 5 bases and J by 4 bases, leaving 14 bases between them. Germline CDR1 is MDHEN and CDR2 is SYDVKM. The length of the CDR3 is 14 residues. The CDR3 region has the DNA TGTGCCAGCAGTGCCGCTAGGGCCATCACTGAAGCTTTCTTT. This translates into CASSAARAITEAFF.